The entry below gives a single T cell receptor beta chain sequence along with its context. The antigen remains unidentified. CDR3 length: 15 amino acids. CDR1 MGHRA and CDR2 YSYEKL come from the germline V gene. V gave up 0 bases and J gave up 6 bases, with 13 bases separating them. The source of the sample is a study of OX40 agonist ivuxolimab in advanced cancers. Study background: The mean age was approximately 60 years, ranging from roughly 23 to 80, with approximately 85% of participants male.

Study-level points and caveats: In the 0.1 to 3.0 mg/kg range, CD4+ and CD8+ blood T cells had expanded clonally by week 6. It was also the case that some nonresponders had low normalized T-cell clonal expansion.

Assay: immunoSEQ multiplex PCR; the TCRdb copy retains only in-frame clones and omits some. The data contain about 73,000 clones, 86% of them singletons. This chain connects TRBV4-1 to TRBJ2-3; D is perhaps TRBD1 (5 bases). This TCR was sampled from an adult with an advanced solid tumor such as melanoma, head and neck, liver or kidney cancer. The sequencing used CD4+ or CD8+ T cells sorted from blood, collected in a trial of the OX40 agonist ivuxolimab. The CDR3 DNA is TGCGCCAGCAGCCAAGATTGGGGCCTGACGGATACGCAGTATTTT. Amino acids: CASSQDWGLTDTQYF.